Below are 27 T cell receptor beta chains sequenced from a single sample in a study of OX40 agonist ivuxolimab in advanced cancers. The repertoire was sequenced with immunoSEQ multiplex PCR; TCRdb's copy has only in-frame clones and lacks some. The table has tens of thousands of clones, roughly nine tenths seen once. The sequenced sample was CD4+ or CD8+ T cells sorted from blood, obtained in a trial of the OX40 agonist ivuxolimab. The receptors come from an adult with an advanced solid tumor such as melanoma, head and neck, liver or kidney cancer.

The rearrangement joins TRBV6-6 to TRBJ1-3, with TRBD1 as a possible D gene (5 bases). The CDR3 has 13 residues. The germline V gene has CDR1 MNHNY and CDR2 SVGAGI (reference sequence). V shed 8 bases and J shed 4 bases, with 12 bases lying between them. CDR3 protein: CASGAPGGNTIYF. In DNA, the CDR3 is TGTGCCAGCGGGGCTCCTGGGGGAAACACCATATATTTT.

This clone occurred once. The CDR3 DNA sequence: TGTGCCAGTATGGGGGTGGAGCTGTTTTTT. It encodes CASMGVELFF. The J gene is TRBJ2-2, the V gene TRBV7-9; the D gene could be TRBD1 or TRBD2 (5 bases each). The CDR3 sequence is 10 residues long. Trimming took off 9 bases at V and 10 bases at J, with 9 bases between the two ends. The germline gives CDR1 SEHNR, CDR2 FQNEAQ (reference sequence).

V and J are TRBV28 and TRBJ1-2, with TRBD1 matching over 10 bases. Trimming cost V 3 bases and J 5 bases; bases outside gene matches: 3. This CDR3 comprises 14 residues. In germline, CDR1 is MDHEN, CDR2 SYDVKM. The CDR3 DNA sequence: TGTGCCAGCAGTTTTAGACAGGGGGCTTATGGCTACACCTTC. Translation: CASSFRQGAYGYTF.

The V gene is TRBV7-2, the J gene TRBJ1-1; D call uncertain. This CDR3 contains 14 residues. Germline CDR1 reads SGHTA; CDR2 reads FQGNSA. The germline V and J ends were trimmed by 3 bases and 2 bases, with 10 bases remaining between them. The CDR3 sequence is CASSFLGGNTEAFF. CDR3 DNA sequence: TGTGCCAGCAGCTTCTTGGGTGGAAACACTGAAGCTTTCTTT.

This chain joins TRBV18 and TRBJ2-1; 8 bases map to TRBD2. V lost 3 bases, J lost 6 bases, and 1 base stayed unmatched. The CDR3 sequence is 13 residues long. Germline-derived CDR1 and CDR2 are KGHSH and LQKENI. In DNA form, the CDR3 reads TGTGCCAGCTCACCCGGGGGGGGCAATGAGCAGTTCTTC. The encoded protein is CASSPGGGNEQFF.

This clone was found once. V and J are TRBV6-1 and TRBJ2-1; the D is unclear. The germline V and J ends were trimmed by 4 bases and 10 bases, with 8 bases remaining between them. This CDR3 contains 11 residues. Germline V gene data show CDR1 as MNHNS and CDR2 as SASEGT. The chain's CDR3 is CASSVLIEQFF. The CDR3 DNA follows: TGTGCCAGCAGTGTGCTGATAGAGCAGTTCTTC.

This chain joins TRBV7-8 and TRBJ2-5; the D gene could be TRBD1 or TRBD2 (7 bases each). The J call is doubtful: the DNA matches TRBJ2-7 better. CDR3 length equals 14 residues. Germline values: CDR1 SGHVS, CDR2 FQNEAQ. CDR3 in amino acids: CASSSGGDYYEQYF. The CDR3 nucleotides read TGTGCCAGCAGCTCAGGGGGGGACTACTACGAGCAGTACTTC.

This clone showed up just once. The chain combines TRBV6-6 with TRBJ1-1; TRBD1 matches 7 bases. The germline V gene encodes CDR1 MNHNY and CDR2 SVGAGI (reference sequence). V shed 2 bases, J shed 4 bases, and the junction held 7 bases outside the gene matches. The CDR3 is 15 amino acids. CDR3 DNA sequence: TGTGCCAGCAGTTACGGTGGAGGGGGCTCCACTGAAGCTTTCTTT. This gives the protein CASSYGGGGSTEAFF.

This chain connects TRBV28 to TRBJ2-4, with D perhaps TRBD1 or TRBD2 (5 bases each). The CDR3 has 17 amino acids. The germline CDR1 and CDR2 sequences are MDHEN and SYDVKM. Trimming cost V 1 base and J 0 bases, with 13 bases left between them. For the CDR3, the DNA is TGTGCCAGCAGTTTATTAACGGGACCAATAGCCAAAAACATTCAGTACTTC. Its protein product is CASSLLTGPIAKNIQYF.

Note on this clone: At one boundary the junction diverges from the germline segment, which might be a read error. The chain is built from TRBV10-2 and TRBJ1-3; D gene uncertain. The CDR3 spans 12 residues. Looked up from germline, CDR1 is WSHSY and CDR2 is SAAADI. CDR3 loop: CASSESVNTIYF. The DNA for the CDR3 is TGCGCCAGCAGTGAGTCTGTAAACACCATATATTTT.

The J gene is TRBJ1-2, the V gene TRBV6-1; 8 nucleotides agree with TRBD1. Germline V gene data show CDR1 as MNHNS and CDR2 as SASEGT. After removal of 4 bases from V and 4 bases from J, the junction contained 5 bases not matched to a gene. The CDR3 extends over 14 amino acids. The CDR3 is CASSVSQGAYGYTF. CDR3 sequence (DNA): TGTGCCAGCAGTGTTTCCCAGGGGGCCTATGGCTACACCTTC.

This chain joins TRBV29-1 and TRBJ1-2; the D is unclear. Germline CDR1 and CDR2: SQVTM and ANQGSEA. The V and J ends lost 6 bases and 2 bases respectively, with 16 bases between them. CDR3 length equals 14 residues. In DNA form, the CDR3 reads TGCAGCGTGACCTTCGGCACTTGGAACTATGGCTACACCTTC. Translating it yields CSVTFGTWNYGYTF.

The gene calls are TRBV29-1 and TRBJ2-1; 7 bases are a match to TRBD2. This CDR3 region has 11 residues. The germline gives CDR1 SQVTM, CDR2 ANQGSEA. Losses at the gene ends were 5 bases for V and 9 bases for J; bases not matched to a gene: 4. The CDR3 sequence is CSVREVIEQFF. The DNA of the CDR3 is TGCAGCGTTCGGGAGGTGATTGAGCAGTTCTTC.

The genes are TRBV5-1 and TRBJ1-1, with D tentatively TRBD1 (5 bases). This CDR3 has 14 amino acids. The V and J ends lost 2 bases and 1 base respectively, with 9 bases between them. Per the germline V gene, CDR1 is SGHRS and CDR2 is YFSETQ. The CDR3 region is CASSLQAANTEAFF. The CDR3 DNA follows: TGCGCCAGCAGCTTACAGGCAGCGAACACTGAAGCTTTCTTT.

The chain joins TRBV28 to TRBJ2-7; TRBD2 aligns across 13 bases. Germline CDR1 MDHEN, CDR2 SYDVKM. J gave up 4 bases and V 4 bases, and 13 bases lay outside the gene matches. The length of the CDR3 is 18 residues. The CDR3 protein is CASSYPLRLAGGTYEQYF. Here the CDR3 DNA reads TGTGCCAGCAGTTACCCCCTTCGACTAGCGGGAGGAACGTACGAGCAGTACTTC.

V gene TRBV27 combines with J gene TRBJ1-1; D may be TRBD1 (6 bases). Germline CDR1 and CDR2: MNHEY and SMNVEV (reference sequence). V was shortened by 6 bases and J by 3 bases, with 14 bases between the two germline ends. The length of the CDR3 is 14 residues. DNA of the CDR3: TGTGCCAGCAGCCCCGCCGGGGGCTACACTGAAGCTTTCTTT. It yields the protein CASSPAGGYTEAFF.

This sequence joins TRBV11-2 and TRBJ2-3; 13 nucleotides agree with TRBD2. In germline, CDR1 is SGHAT, CDR2 FQNNGV. Trimming cost V 8 bases and J 1 base; bases outside gene matches: 9. This CDR3 spans 17 amino acids. CDR3 bases: TGTGCCAGCGCAGGACTAGCGGGAGAGGGGGGCACAGATACGCAGTATTTT. It specifies CASAGLAGEGGTDTQYF.

This clone was found once. This rearrangement joins TRBV28 to TRBJ2-1, with a tentative D call TRBD2 (7 bases). The V gene lost 7 bases and the J gene lost 8 bases, with 12 bases spanning the gap. Germline V CDR1 and CDR2: MDHEN, SYDVKM. The length of the CDR3 is 12 residues. In DNA, the CDR3 is TGTGCCAGCACCGAGGGGGGGCATGAGCAGTTCTTC. Protein: CASTEGGHEQFF.

The chain joins TRBV21-1 to TRBJ2-1; the D call of TRBD2 is as the table states it, not checked on the DNA. TRBV21-1 is a recognized pseudogene. CDR3 length equals 21 residues. The CDR3 nucleotides read TGTGCCAGCAGCCCCAAACGGATCTGGGGAGGGCCTTTTTCCGGAATGAATGAGCAGTTCTTC. This translates into CASSPKRIWGGPFSGMNEQFF.

The chain employs TRBV5-1 and TRBJ1-3; D gene uncertain. The CDR3 has 15 amino acids. In germline, CDR1 is SGHRS, CDR2 YFSETQ. V was clipped by 0 bases and J by 1 base, with 8 bases between them. The CDR3 DNA sequence: TGCGCCAGCAGCTTGGTCCCGGGTTCTGGAAACACCATATATTTT. The encoded protein is CASSLVPGSGNTIYF.

V usage is TRBV9 and J usage is TRBJ2-2; 9 bases align to TRBD1. CDR1 and CDR2 (germline): SGDLS, YYNGEE. Losses at the gene ends were 0 bases for V and 5 bases for J; bases not matched to a gene: 5. The CDR3 length is 16 residues. CDR3 nucleotide sequence: TGTGCCAGCAGCGTAGGGGGGACAGGGTGGACCGGGGAGCTGTTTTTT. Protein product: CASSVGGTGWTGELFF.

This chain joins TRBV9 and TRBJ2-5; D is unclear. CDR3 length: 14 amino acids. The germline V gene encodes CDR1 SGDLS and CDR2 YYNGEE. Trimming took off 2 bases at V and 2 bases at J, with 10 bases between the two ends. CDR3 protein: CASSVFGGQETQYF. The CDR3 DNA follows: TGTGCCAGCAGCGTTTTTGGCGGACAAGAGACCCAGTACTTC.

The J gene is TRBJ1-1, the V gene TRBV11-2; D gene ambiguous. Germline V gives CDR1 SGHAT, CDR2 FQNNGV. The V gene lost 0 bases and the J gene lost 4 bases, with 15 bases spanning the gap. The CDR3 runs 16 residues. The CDR3 DNA reads as TGTGCCAGCAGCTTAGACGATGGACGGCGGGGCACTGAAGCTTTCTTT. Its translation: CASSLDDGRRGTEAFF.

The gene calls are TRBV28 and TRBJ2-3; D is unclear. Germline V gene lookup returns CDR1 MDHEN and CDR2 SYDVKM. Deletions cut 1 base from V and 2 bases from J, with 10 bases between. The CDR3 is made up of 15 amino acids. The CDR3 nucleotides read TGTGCCAGCAGTTTATTTGGGCAAGACACAGATACGCAGTATTTT. Its protein is CASSLFGQDTDTQYF.

The rearrangement joins TRBV12-2 to TRBJ2-7; TRBD2 is the table's D call, not checked against the DNA. TRBV12-2 constitutes a pseudogene. The CDR3 is made up of 19 amino acids. The CDR3 here is CASRLEATGRGGPSYEQYF. The CDR3 coding sequence is TGTGCAAGTCGCTTAGAGGCCACAGGCCGGGGGGGCCCCTCCTACGAGCAGTACTTC.

The chain recombines TRBV5-6 with TRBJ2-7; weak D call: TRBD2 (5 bases). Per the germline V gene, CDR1 is SGHDT and CDR2 is YYEEEE. This CDR3 has 11 residues. Trimming removed 7 bases at V and 3 bases at J, with 8 bases between. The CDR3 spells CASRRDYEQYF. The CDR3 DNA is TGTGCCAGCCGCCGGGACTACGAGCAGTACTTC.

The rearrangement uses TRBV28 and TRBJ2-7, with D perhaps matching TRBD1 (6 bases). Trimming stripped 10 bases from V and 0 bases from J, with 13 bases between. Per the germline V gene, CDR1 is MDHEN and CDR2 is SYDVKM. This CDR3 region has 13 residues. The CDR3: CATQGQSSYEQYF. The CDR3 DNA follows: TGTGCCACACAGGGTCAGAGCTCCTACGAGCAGTACTTC.